One and the same sample provided the 8 T cell receptor beta chains below, sequenced in a study of low-dose radiotherapy and immunotherapy resistance in tumors. Alpha- and beta-chain coverage of first-strand cDNA came from TRAV- and TRBV-specific primers. Amplification of TCRs used a constant-region primer and V-primer adapter for 20 PCR cycles. TCRdb re-analysed the reads in MiXCR, keeping a single row per CDR3 protein. The sample records some 15,000 distinct CDR3 sequences, approximately 50% being singletons. Receptor source: a human donor with advanced metastatic prostate, ovarian, gallbladder or colorectal cancer (not recorded which). This table probably holds off-target reads from a library built for another chain.

The rearrangement links TRBV5-1 to TRBJ1-1; no clear D. V lost 2 bases to trimming and J lost 6 bases, with 8 bases between them. Germline CDR1 reads SGHRS; CDR2 reads YFSETQ. The CDR3 runs 12 residues. Here the CDR3 reads CASSFPAAEAFF. CDR3 coding DNA: TGCGCCAGCAGCTTTCCCGCGGCTGAAGCTTTCTTT.

The chain couples TRBV7-3 to TRBJ1-1, with D perhaps matching TRBD1 (5 bases). The germline CDR1 and CDR2 sequences are SGHTA and FQGTGA. V was pared by 3 bases and J by 6 bases, with 11 bases between. CDR3 length: 13 residues. CDR3 sequence reads: CASSFAGWAEAFF. Here the CDR3 DNA reads TGTGCCAGCAGCTTTGCAGGGTGGGCTGAAGCTTTCTTT. Full variable domain (remainder filled in from reference TRBV7-3 and TRBJ1-1): GAGVSQTPSNKVTEKGKYVELRCDPISGHTALYWYRQSLGQGPEFLIYFQGTGAADDSGLPNDRFFAVRPEGSVSTLKIQRTERGDSAVYLCASSFAGWAEAFFGQGTRLTVV.

The rearrangement links TRBV5-4 to TRBJ1-4; D may be TRBD1 (5 bases). The germline gives CDR1 SGHNT, CDR2 YYREEE (reference sequence). V was clipped by 5 bases and J by 8 bases, with 19 bases between them. The CDR3 sequence is 15 residues long. CDR3 DNA sequence: TGTGCCAGCAGGGAGTCACCTGGGGCGGGAGAAAAACTGTTTTTT. This gives the protein CASRESPGAGEKLFF.

This chain links TRBV5-1 with TRBJ1-1, with 8 bases aligning to TRBD1. V gave up 5 bases and J gave up 0 bases; unmatched junction bases: 6. The CDR3 has 15 amino acids. Germline values: CDR1 SGHRS, CDR2 YFSETQ. CDR3 protein: CASSRDRQMNTEAFF. The CDR3 bases are TGCGCCAGCAGTCGGGACAGGCAAATGAACACTGAAGCTTTCTTT.

This clonotype was seen more than once but under ten times. The rearrangement links TRBV5-1 to TRBJ2-7; 8 bases map to TRBD2. Germline CDR1 is SGHRS and CDR2 is YFSETQ. V shed 1 base, J shed 4 bases, and the junction held 7 bases outside the gene matches. This CDR3 region has 15 residues. The DNA for the CDR3 is TGCGCCAGCAGCTTGACAGTAGCGGGGAGTTACGAGCAGTACTTC. Encoded protein: CASSLTVAGSYEQYF. The variable domain in full, with the rest retrieved from reference TRBV5-1 and TRBJ2-7, is KAGVTQTPRYLIKTRGQQVTLSCSPISGHRSVSWYQQTPGQGLQFLFEYFSETQRNKGNFPGRFSGRQFSNSRSEMNVSTLELGDSALYLCASSLTVAGSYEQYFGPGTRLTVT.

This chain uses TRBV5-1 with TRBJ2-2; the match to TRBD2 covers 7 bases. Germline V gene data show CDR1 as SGHRS and CDR2 as YFSETQ. The J segment lost 4 bases and the V segment lost 6 bases, leaving 6 bases of the junction unmatched. This CDR3 is built from 14 residues. CDR3 in DNA: TGCGCCAGCATTGGACTAGAGGGCACCGGGGAGCTGTTTTTT. Amino acids: CASIGLEGTGELFF. Supplemented by reference TRBV5-1 and TRBJ2-2, the full variable domain reads KAGVTQTPRYLIKTRGQQVTLSCSPISGHRSVSWYQQTPGQGLQFLFEYFSETQRNKGNFPGRFSGRQFSNSRSEMNVSTLELGDSALYLCASIGLEGTGELFFGEGSRLTVL.

This clonotype was detected only a few times. This chain connects TRBV4-1 to TRBJ2-3, with D maybe TRBD2 (6 bases). V was trimmed by 3 bases and J by 4 bases, leaving 14 bases between them. The CDR3 extends over 15 amino acids. Germline lookup yields CDR1 MGHRA and CDR2 YSYEKL. The CDR3 loop reads CASSQTSISADTQYF. The CDR3 nucleotides read TGCGCCAGCAGCCAGACTAGTATTAGCGCAGATACGCAGTATTTT.

CDR3 nucleotides: TGCGCCAGCAGCTTGGGACAGAGTATTTACAATGAGCAGTTCTTC. This gives the protein CASSLGQSIYNEQFF. V gene TRBV5-1 combines with J gene TRBJ2-1, with D perhaps TRBD1 (5 bases). Trimming took off 0 bases at V and 4 bases at J, with 11 bases between the two ends. Germline CDR1 is SGHRS and CDR2 is YFSETQ. The CDR3 runs 15 residues.